These 27 T cell receptor beta chains share one sample of origin, sequenced in a study of cytomegalovirus exposure and HLA in healthy donors. The PCR employed 60 Vbeta primers together with 13 Jbeta primers. Repertoires were generated with immunoSEQ multiplex PCR, while TCRdb's copy carries only in-frame clones and drops some. The sample has approximately 150,000 clones; 65% to 90% are singletons. Sequencing was performed on PBMCs. The receptor set was obtained from a man aged 50 to 60 in good health and CMV-seropositive.

In this sample, this clone turned up a few times. CDR3 region: CSVELYQLAGVNEQFF. The CDR3, as DNA: TGCAGCGTTGAACTGTATCAACTAGCGGGAGTAAATGAGCAGTTCTTC. V is TRBV29-1 and J is TRBJ2-1; 11 nucleotides align to TRBD2. Germline V CDR1 and CDR2: SQVTM, ANQGSEA. Trimming cost V 2 bases and J 7 bases; bases outside gene matches: 10. This CDR3 is 16 amino acids long.

The chain joins TRBV6-6 to TRBJ1-4; no reliable D call. Trimming cost V 5 bases and J 6 bases, with 10 bases left between them. The CDR3 runs 13 residues. Germline CDR1 and CDR2: MNHNY and SVGAGI (reference sequence). For the CDR3, the DNA is TGTGCCAGCAGTGGGCAGGCAGATGAAAAACTGTTTTTT. Residues: CASSGQADEKLFF.

CDR3 bases: TGTGCCAGCAGCTTCACAAACCGACAGTATAACTATGGCTACACCTTC. Translated: CASSFTNRQYNYGYTF. The chain employs TRBV13 and TRBJ1-2, with D perhaps matching TRBD1 (5 bases). This CDR3 is 16 amino acids long. The germline gives CDR1 PRHDT, CDR2 FYEKMQ (reference sequence). V gave up 3 bases and J gave up 1 base, with 15 bases separating them. The entire variable domain, with the rest obtained from reference TRBV13 and TRBJ1-2, is as follows: AAGVIQSPRHLIKEKRETATLKCYPIPRHDTVYWYQQGPGQDPQFLISFYEKMQSDKGSIPDRFSAQQFSDYHSELNMSSLELGDSALYFCASSFTNRQYNYGYTFGSGTRLTVV.

The V call is TRBV28, the J call TRBJ2-5; 10 nucleotides line up with TRBD2. Per germline, CDR1 MDHEN and CDR2 SYDVKM. The V and J ends lost 6 bases and 5 bases, in that order; junction bases with no gene match: 6. The CDR3 totals 14 residues. CDR3 loop: CASSRAGGPETQYF. Written as DNA, the CDR3 is TGTGCCAGCAGCCGAGCGGGAGGGCCGGAGACCCAGTACTTC.

This chain joins TRBV5-5 and TRBJ1-3; no clear D. Trimming pared 4 bases from V and 0 bases from J, leaving 14 bases between. The CDR3 extends over 16 amino acids. Germline CDR1 SGHKS, CDR2 YYEKEE (reference sequence). Here the CDR3 reads CASSRTGLDSGNTIYF. The CDR3 nucleotides read TGTGCCAGCAGCCGGACCGGACTGGACTCTGGAAACACCATATATTTT.

This chain uses TRBV7-2 with TRBJ1-4; 11 bases agree with TRBD1. The trim removed 5 bases at V and 7 bases at J, leaving 6 bases unmatched. The CDR3 has 15 amino acids. Per germline, CDR1 SGHTA and CDR2 FQGNSA. CDR3 DNA sequence: TGTGCCAGCAGCCTATCAGGACAGGGGGCTGAAAAACTGTTTTTT. This codes for CASSLSGQGAEKLFF. The full variable domain, with the rest looked up from reference TRBV7-2 and TRBJ1-4, is GAGVSQSPSNKVTEKGKDVELRCDPISGHTALYWYRQSLGQGLEFLIYFQGNSAPDKSGLPSDRFSAERTGGSVSTLTIQRTQQEDSAVYLCASSLSGQGAEKLFFGSGTQLSVL.

This clone was seen more than once but under ten times. The rearrangement links TRBV5-6 to TRBJ2-3; TRBD2 agrees at 8 bases. V lost 4 bases to trimming and J lost 5 bases; unmatched junction nucleotides: 9. The germline V gene has CDR1 SGHDT and CDR2 YYEEEE. CDR3 length: 15 amino acids. CDR3 in amino acids: CASSLRGAGGDTQYF. For the CDR3, the DNA is TGTGCCAGCAGCCTCCGGGGTGCGGGGGGAGATACGCAGTATTTT.

The chain couples TRBV18 to TRBJ1-1; TRBD1 matches at 7 bases. Germline CDR1 and CDR2: KGHSH and LQKENI. V dropped 4 bases and J dropped 5; count of bases not matched to a gene: 7. The CDR3 consists of 14 residues. CDR3: CASSQIAQGTEAFF. CDR3 DNA sequence: TGTGCCAGCTCACAAATAGCACAGGGGACTGAAGCTTTCTTT.

The chain combines TRBV6-5 with TRBJ2-7, with 7 bases identical to TRBD1. The length of the CDR3 is 13 residues. V was pared by 5 bases and J by 1 base, with 2 bases of the junction left unmatched. Germline CDR1 and CDR2: MNHEY and SVGAGI. CDR3 in amino acids: CASSDRVSYEQYF. CDR3 sequence (DNA): TGTGCCAGCAGTGACAGGGTTTCCTACGAGCAGTACTTC.

CDR3 coding DNA: TGTGCCAGCAGCCAAACGTGGGGGCCTAATGAGCAGTTCTTC. Amino acid sequence: CASSQTWGPNEQFF. The chain links TRBV11-2 to TRBJ2-1, with a weak D call TRBD1 (6 bases). V was shortened by 5 bases and J by 7 bases, with 15 bases between the two germline ends. The CDR3 sequence is 14 residues long. Germline CDR1 reads SGHAT; CDR2 reads FQNNGV.

This chain connects TRBV7-9 to TRBJ2-3; D remains ambiguous. The CDR3 runs 11 residues. The germline V and J ends were trimmed by 3 bases and 5 bases, with 3 bases remaining between them. Germline V gives CDR1 SEHNR, CDR2 FQNEAQ (reference sequence). The CDR3 bases are TGTGCCAGCAGCTTTAAAGATACGCAGTATTTT. Its translation is CASSFKDTQYF.

The V gene is TRBV28, the J gene TRBJ2-7; 9 bases fit TRBD1. The CDR3 is made up of 14 amino acids. With V trimmed by 6 bases and J by 2 bases, 5 bases remained unmatched. The germline V gene has CDR1 MDHEN and CDR2 SYDVKM. CDR3 residues: CASRTGQGTYEQYF. The CDR3 DNA is TGTGCCAGCAGAACCGGACAGGGGACCTACGAGCAGTACTTC.

This sequence joins TRBV28 and TRBJ2-5; 7 nucleotides line up with TRBD1. Germline V gene sequence: CDR1 MDHEN, CDR2 SYDVKM. Germline trimming cut 6 bases from V and 2 bases from J; bases unmatched to any gene: 6. The CDR3 consists of 14 residues. CDR3 DNA: TGTGCCAGCAGAGAACGGACAGGTCAAGAGACCCAGTACTTC. This sequence encodes CASRERTGQETQYF.

V is TRBV28 and J is TRBJ2-5; D gene ambiguous. The CDR3 runs to 18 residues. V lost 2 bases and J lost 4, with 23 bases in between. Germline V gene lookup returns CDR1 MDHEN and CDR2 SYDVKM. The CDR3 nucleotides are TGTGCCAGCAGTTTACGCCATTCCTGGTACCGGCGCGGAGAGACCCAGTACTTC. Encoded protein: CASSLRHSWYRRGETQYF.

This chain links TRBV6-1 with TRBJ1-2; TRBD1 aligns across 7 bases. The CDR3 contains 15 residues. The germline V gene has CDR1 MNHNS and CDR2 SASEGT. V gave up 2 bases and J gave up 2 bases; unmatched junction bases: 5. The CDR3 sequence is CASSESTGWNYGYTF. CDR3 sequence (DNA): TGTGCCAGCAGTGAATCGACAGGGTGGAACTATGGCTACACCTTC.

The table lists this clone with a few counts. CDR3 protein: CASSGGGRRGGNIQYF. CDR3 coding DNA: TGCGCCAGCAGTGGGGGAGGTAGGCGGGGGGGAAACATTCAGTACTTC. This chain uses TRBV10-1 with TRBJ2-4; TRBD2 matches 9 bases. After removal of 4 bases from V and 6 bases from J, the junction contained 10 bases not matched to a gene. CDR1 is WNHNN and CDR2 is SYGVQD in the germline V gene (reference sequence). CDR3 length: 16 amino acids.

The chain carries TRBV5-5 and TRBJ2-7, with D perhaps matching TRBD2 (5 bases). V was clipped by 4 bases and J by 2 bases, with 7 bases between them. CDR3 length: 12 residues. CDR1 and CDR2 (germline): SGHKS, YYEKEE (reference sequence). CDR3 sequence reads: CASSMGAYEQYF. In DNA, the CDR3 is TGTGCCAGCAGCATGGGAGCCTACGAGCAGTACTTC. Looking up the rest from reference TRBV5-5 and TRBJ2-7 gives the full variable domain: DAGVTQSPTHLIKTRGQQVTLRCSPISGHKSVSWYQQVLGQGPQFIFQYYEKEERGRGNFPDRFSARQFPNYSSELNVNALLLGDSALYLCASSMGAYEQYFGPGTRLTVT.

The rearrangement links TRBV7-6 to TRBJ2-3, with 9 bases aligning to TRBD2. Germline V gene data show CDR1 as SGHVS and CDR2 as FNYEAQ. V shed 1 base, J shed 2 bases, and the junction held 7 bases outside the gene matches. This CDR3 has 17 amino acids. CDR3: CASSLESAGGLTDTQYF. Here the CDR3 DNA reads TGTGCCAGCAGCTTAGAGTCTGCGGGGGGGCTCACAGATACGCAGTATTTT. Full variable domain (rest looked up from reference TRBV7-6 and TRBJ2-3): GAGVSQSPRYKVTKRGQDVALRCDPISGHVSLYWYRQALGQGPEFLTYFNYEAQQDKSGLPNDRFSAERPEGSISTLTIQRTEQRDSAMYRCASSLESAGGLTDTQYFGPGTRLTVL.

The genes are TRBV18 and TRBJ2-5; TRBD1 is a possible D gene (5 bases). The CDR3 length is 13 residues. V was clipped by 5 bases and J by 2 bases, with 9 bases between them. Germline lookup yields CDR1 KGHSH and CDR2 LQKENI. The CDR3: CASSERQQETQYF. CDR3 sequence (DNA): TGTGCCAGCTCAGAGCGACAGCAAGAGACCCAGTACTTC. Full variable domain (missing parts from reference TRBV18 and TRBJ2-5): NAGVMQNPRHLVRRRGQEARLRCSPMKGHSHVYWYRQLPEEGLKFMVYLQKENIIDESGMPKERFSAEFPKEGPSILRIQQVVRGDSAAYFCASSERQQETQYFGPGTRLLVL.

The chain employs TRBV7-9 and TRBJ1-1, with 8 bases aligning to TRBD1. V dropped 0 bases and J dropped 5; count of bases not matched to a gene: 5. Germline assignment: CDR1 SEHNR and CDR2 FQNEAQ (reference sequence). The length of the CDR3 is 15 residues. The DNA for the CDR3 is TGTGCCAGCAGCTTAGCGACAGGGGATGGGACTGAAGCTTTCTTT. Amino acid sequence: CASSLATGDGTEAFF.

The V and J genes are TRBV27 and TRBJ1-5; no reliable D call. The CDR3 is 13 amino acids. The V and J ends lost 2 bases and 5 bases respectively, with 7 bases between them. Germline values: CDR1 MNHEY, CDR2 SMNVEV (reference sequence). For the CDR3, the DNA is TGTGCCAGCAGTTTAAGCCCGCATCAGCCCCAGCATTTT. Translation: CASSLSPHQPQHF.

As to this clone: Distinct nucleotide sequences in the sample also encode this CDR3. The V and J genes are TRBV5-1 and TRBJ2-3; 12 nucleotides align to TRBD2. This CDR3 comprises 16 residues. Germline trimming cut 0 bases from V and 3 bases from J; bases unmatched to any gene: 2. Germline assignment: CDR1 SGHRS and CDR2 YFSETQ. CDR3 bases: TGCGCCAGCAGCTTGGGCCTAGCGGGGGGGACAGATACGCAGTATTTT. Translated: CASSLGLAGGTDTQYF.

J is TRBJ2-7 and V is TRBV5-1, with no clear D. CDR1 and CDR2 from the germline V gene are SGHRS and YFSETQ. Trimming removed 4 bases from V and 3 bases from J, with 20 bases in between. This CDR3 region has 16 residues. The CDR3 protein is CASSRSPNLGIYEQYF. The CDR3 bases are TGCGCCAGCAGCCGGTCCCCCAATCTAGGAATCTACGAGCAGTACTTC.

The chain combines TRBV7-2 with TRBJ2-7; 7 nucleotides agree with TRBD2. The CDR3 length is 14 residues. V dropped 5 bases and J dropped 4; count of bases not matched to a gene: 8. Germline-derived CDR1 and CDR2 are SGHTA and FQGNSA. CDR3 protein: CASSVGGGGYEQYF. The CDR3 nucleotides are TGTGCCAGCAGCGTCGGTGGGGGGGGTTACGAGCAGTACTTC. The full variable domain, with the rest looked up from reference TRBV7-2 and TRBJ2-7, is GAGVSQSPSNKVTEKGKDVELRCDPISGHTALYWYRQSLGQGLEFLIYFQGNSAPDKSGLPSDRFSAERTGGSVSTLTIQRTQQEDSAVYLCASSVGGGGYEQYFGPGTRLTVT.

The chain links TRBV18 to TRBJ1-2; D not certain. The V and J ends lost 0 bases and 3 bases respectively, with 5 bases between them. This CDR3 has 13 residues. CDR1 KGHSH and CDR2 LQKENI come from the germline V gene. CDR3 amino acids: CASSPPSYYGYTF. The CDR3 region has the DNA TGTGCCAGCTCACCACCCAGTTACTATGGCTACACCTTC.

This clone was counted a single time. The chain uses TRBV6-1 and TRBJ2-5, with D possibly matching TRBD2 (5 bases). This CDR3 comprises 15 residues. In germline, CDR1 is MNHNS, CDR2 SASEGT. V dropped 3 bases and J dropped 1 base, with 12 bases sitting between them. CDR3 nucleotide sequence: TGTGCCAGCAGTGATGAGCTGCGGGTCCAAGAGACCCAGTACTTC. This gives the protein CASSDELRVQETQYF.

The chain recombines TRBV6-1 with TRBJ1-6, with TRBD1 matching 9 bases. J was trimmed by 7 bases and V by 3 bases; bases with no gene match: 10. CDR3 length: 17 amino acids. CDR1 is MNHNS and CDR2 is SASEGT in the germline V gene. CDR3 amino acids: CASSDSTGGARNSPLHF. In DNA form, the CDR3 reads TGTGCCAGCAGTGATTCAACAGGGGGCGCGAGAAATTCACCCCTCCACTTT.